The present TCR beta chain was sequenced within a study of shared clonotypes between healthy human individuals. Donors included only healthy HIV-negative adults lacking recent acute infections or vaccinations. For each subset, genomic DNA was distributed in equal portions over several immunoSEQ plates. Template for every sorted-subset replicate PCR totaled roughly 210 ng DNA, about 30,000 T cell genomes. Profiling relied on immunoSEQ multiplex PCR, and the TCRdb table lists in-frame clones only, not all of them. Altogether about 2.4 million clones are present, 93% being singletons, with the ten largest covering 0.35% to 0.45%. A note on this clone: The antigen remains undetermined.

Study outcomes and limitations: It was only blood that was sampled, and tissue repertoires likely differ.

The CDR3 consists of 14 residues. The germline CDR1 and CDR2 sequences are LGHNA and YNFKEQ. Trimming left V 1 base short and J 5 bases short, with 10 bases between. The specimen sequenced was naive CD4+ T cells from PBMCs. Subset noted: CD45RA+ positively selected. V gene TRBV4-2 combines with J gene TRBJ2-3, with D maybe TRBD1 (5 bases). This TCR came from a man younger than 35 in good health. Some clones in this sample may be carry-over from other donors' samples. The CDR3 region has the DNA TGTGCCAGCAGCCAAGCGGTCGACAGAGATACGCAGTATTTT. Protein product: CASSQAVDRDTQYF.